The 21 T cell receptor beta chains in this list originate from one sample, sequenced in a study of Ad26.COV2.S vaccination and SARS-CoV-2 variants. This sample's treatment: over 15 received Ad26.COV2.S at low or high dose, single or two shots; several received placebo; per-sample allocation not given. Samples came from day 63 after the first vaccine or placebo injection. Sequencing was performed with immunoSEQ multiplex PCR; in TCRdb, only in-frame clones are kept and a portion is missing. Of about 320,000 clones detected, about 85% appear once; the ten largest clones hold approximately 2.1%. The sample in question was peripheral blood, obtained in a trial of Ad26.COV2.S vaccine versus placebo. Receptor source: a person aged 18-65 years who received the Ad26.COV2.S COVID-19 vaccine or a placebo.

For the CDR3, the DNA is TGTGCCAGCAGCCTAGCGGGGGGCCACAATGAGCAGTTCTTC. This translates into CASSLAGGHNEQFF. The chain couples TRBV9 to TRBJ2-1, with 11 bases lining up with TRBD2. Germline V gives CDR1 SGDLS, CDR2 YYNGEE. The CDR3 length is 14 residues. V shed 4 bases and J 5 bases; nucleotides not matched to a gene: 2.

The chain links TRBV6-5 to TRBJ2-5; either TRBD1 or TRBD2 may fit D (6 bases each). The CDR3 length is 11 residues. Trimming took 7 bases from V and 11 from J, leaving 14 bases between them. Germline assignment: CDR1 MNHEY and CDR2 SVGAGI. CDR3 sequence reads: CASMRDTRQYF. The DNA of the CDR3 is TGTGCCAGCATGCGGGACACAAGGCAGTACTTC.

This clone was counted once. The CDR3 spells CASMVTSGGTDTQYF. The CDR3 DNA reads as TGTGCCAGCATGGTGACTAGCGGGGGCACAGATACGCAGTATTTT. The chain carries TRBV6-4 and TRBJ2-3; TRBD2 matches at 11 bases. Trimming at V came to 7 bases and at J to 1 base, leaving 4 bases not matched to a gene. The CDR3 extends over 15 amino acids. CDR1 is MRHNA and CDR2 is SNTAGT in the germline V gene.

This chain links TRBV28 with TRBJ1-4, with 8 bases lining up with TRBD1. V trimming: 8 bases; J trimming: 4 bases; junction bases outside the gene matches: 9. The CDR3 totals 15 residues. Germline V gene data show CDR1 as MDHEN and CDR2 as SYDVKM. This CDR3 is CASGDQGAGNEKLFF. The CDR3 DNA follows: TGTGCCAGCGGGGACCAGGGGGCGGGTAATGAAAAACTGTTTTTT.

This sequence joins TRBV7-8 and TRBJ2-3; 7 bases fit TRBD2. The CDR3 consists of 15 residues. The V segment lost 5 bases and the J segment 2 bases; nucleotides outside the gene matches: 7. Germline values: CDR1 SGHVS, CDR2 FQNEAQ. Here the CDR3 DNA reads TGTGCCAGCAGCCCCAACCGGGGGGACACAGATACGCAGTATTTT. This gives the protein CASSPNRGDTDTQYF.

This chain joins TRBV7-9 and TRBJ1-1, with 7 bases identical to TRBD1. The CDR3 loop spans 14 amino acids. Germline V gene lookup returns CDR1 SEHNR and CDR2 FQNEAQ (reference sequence). V lost 1 base, J lost 4 bases, and 3 bases stayed unmatched. This CDR3 is CASSLGGGTTEAFF. CDR3 nucleotides: TGTGCCAGCAGCTTAGGAGGGGGCACCACTGAAGCTTTCTTT. The complete variable domain, with remaining parts taken from reference TRBV7-9 and TRBJ1-1, reads DTGVSQNPRHKITKRGQNVTFRCDPISEHNRLYWYRQTLGQGPEFLTYFQNEAQLEKSRLLSDRFSAERPKGSFSTLEIQRTEQGDSAMYLCASSLGGGTTEAFFGQGTRLTVV.

V is TRBV27 and J is TRBJ1-6, with D hard to call. The germline V gene encodes CDR1 MNHEY and CDR2 SMNVEV (reference sequence). Trimming left V 6 bases short and J 4 bases short, with 4 bases between. The CDR3 is 12 amino acids. The CDR3 is CASSRYNSPLHF. Written as DNA, the CDR3 is TGTGCCAGCAGCCGGTATAATTCACCCCTCCACTTT.

The chain is built from TRBV15 and TRBJ1-4, with TRBD1 matching 7 bases. CDR3 length equals 17 residues. Germline CDR1 and CDR2: LNHNV and YYDKDF (reference sequence). With 0 bases clipped from V and 5 bases from J, the junction kept 9 bases outside the gene matches. The DNA for the CDR3 is TGTGCCACCAGCAGAGAAGGACAGGCCCTAGGAAATGAAAAACTGTTTTTT. It encodes CATSREGQALGNEKLFF.

The chain combines TRBV29-1 with TRBJ1-5; D gene ambiguous. Germline V gives CDR1 SQVTM, CDR2 ANQGSEA. This CDR3 contains 13 residues. The ends were cut back, 1 base at V and 6 bases at J, with 10 bases in the middle. The CDR3 DNA sequence: TGCAGCGTTGAAGGCCCTGTCGGTCAGCCCCAGCATTTT. This sequence encodes CSVEGPVGQPQHF.

The chain couples TRBV4-1 to TRBJ1-6; 8 positions agree with TRBD1. CDR1 is MGHRA and CDR2 is YSYEKL in the germline V gene. J was trimmed by 6 bases and V by 0 bases; bases with no gene match: 7. The CDR3 spans 17 residues. The CDR3: CASSQDEDRVFNSPLHF. For the CDR3, the DNA is TGCGCCAGCAGCCAAGATGAGGACAGGGTTTTTAATTCACCCCTCCACTTT.

This clone was seen ten or more times. J is TRBJ1-4 and V is TRBV24-1; D not resolved. Germline lookup yields CDR1 KGHDR and CDR2 SFDVKD. The CDR3 loop spans 13 amino acids. Trimming removed 4 bases from V and 8 bases from J, with 10 bases in between. Here the CDR3 reads CATSEPGGEKLFF. DNA of the CDR3: TGTGCCACCAGTGAGCCCGGCGGGGAAAAACTGTTTTTT.

This chain joins TRBV2 and TRBJ1-1; D uncertain. Deletions cut 2 bases from V and 2 bases from J, with 9 bases between. From germline, CDR1 is SNHLY and CDR2 FYNNEI. The CDR3 has 14 amino acids. The CDR3 bases are TGTGCCAGCAGTGAAAGGCAAGGAAACACTGAAGCTTTCTTT. Its protein product is CASSERQGNTEAFF. The whole variable domain, remainder taken from reference TRBV2 and TRBJ1-1, is EPEVTQTPSHQVTQMGQEVILRCVPISNHLYFYWYRQILGQKVEFLVSFYNNEISEKSEIFDDQFSVERPDGSNFTLKIRSTKLEDSAMYFCASSERQGNTEAFFGQGTRLTVV.

The chain joins TRBV5-5 to TRBJ2-1; TRBD2 aligns across 10 bases. V dropped 2 bases and J dropped 8; count of bases not matched to a gene: 7. This CDR3 is built from 15 residues. Germline CDR1 reads SGHKS; CDR2 reads YYEKEE (reference sequence). The CDR3 nucleotides are TGTGCCAGCAGCTTAGCGGGGGGGCAGGTCGATGAGCAGTTCTTC. This gives the protein CASSLAGGQVDEQFF.

This clone showed up just once. The chain links TRBV19 to TRBJ1-1; D not resolved. The CDR3 length is 12 residues. The germline CDR1 and CDR2 sequences are LNHDA and SQIVND (reference sequence). V lost 3 bases and J 4 bases, leaving 6 bases between the germline ends. The CDR3 bases are TGTGCCAGTAGTATTGGAGTCACTGAAGCTTTCTTT. Residues: CASSIGVTEAFF.

This chain joins TRBV6-6 and TRBJ2-7; D uncertain. Trimming took 7 bases from V and 4 from J, leaving 8 bases between them. Germline V gene sequence: CDR1 MNHNY, CDR2 SVGAGI (reference sequence). This CDR3 has 11 residues. In DNA form, the CDR3 reads TGTGCCAGCAACGGATTTTACGAGCAGTACTTC. The encoded protein is CASNGFYEQYF.

This clone was found many times. The same CDR3 also results from other DNA sequences found in this sample. The chain couples TRBV14 to TRBJ1-2; TRBD1 matches at 7 bases. CDR3 length: 14 amino acids. Germline CDR1 and CDR2: SGHDN and FVKESK. With V trimmed by 1 base and J by 2 bases, 1 base remained unmatched. The CDR3 bases are TGTGCCAGCAGCCAAGCGGACAGGAACTATGGCTACACCTTC. This codes for CASSQADRNYGYTF.

The rearrangement uses TRBV11-2 and TRBJ1-1; D is undetermined. Germline CDR1 is SGHAT and CDR2 is FQNNGV. V was pared by 5 bases and J by 1 base, with 17 bases between. The length of the CDR3 is 16 residues. The CDR3 nucleotides are TGTGCCAGCAGCCTGACTTTATGGTCCCCGAACACTGAAGCTTTCTTT. Residues: CASSLTLWSPNTEAFF.

J is TRBJ1-5 and V is TRBV12-3 or TRBV12-4; D gene unclear. The CDR3 runs to 13 residues. V lost 1 base, J lost 5 bases, and 6 bases lay in between. The CDR3 nucleotides read TGTGCCAGCAGTTTAGTTCTATATCAGCCCCAGCATTTT. Its translation: CASSLVLYQPQHF.

The rearrangement uses TRBV4-1 and TRBJ1-4; possibly TRBD1 for D (6 bases). The CDR3 spans 18 residues. The germline V gene encodes CDR1 MGHRA and CDR2 YSYEKL. The germline V and J ends were trimmed by 1 base and 2 bases, with 17 bases remaining between them. DNA of the CDR3: TGCGCCAGCAGCCAAGGGTCTGGGGGCGGTCGGACTAATGAAAAACTGTTTTTT. Translated, it gives CASSQGSGGGRTNEKLFF.

The chain carries TRBV6-1 and TRBJ1-3, with D maybe TRBD1 (5 bases). Germline values: CDR1 MNHNS, CDR2 SASEGT. V was trimmed by 1 base and J by 11 bases, leaving 6 bases between them. The CDR3 totals 11 residues. The CDR3 DNA reads as TGTGCCAGCAGTGAAGTAGGGGCCATATATTTT. Its translation: CASSEVGAIYF.

The chain carries TRBV27 and TRBJ1-1; D is unresolved. Germline lookup yields CDR1 MNHEY and CDR2 SMNVEV (reference sequence). Trimming took 6 bases from V and 2 from J, leaving 7 bases between them. This CDR3 comprises 12 residues. This chain's CDR3 is CASSLVNTEAFF. The DNA for the CDR3 is TGTGCCAGCAGCCTAGTAAACACTGAAGCTTTCTTT.